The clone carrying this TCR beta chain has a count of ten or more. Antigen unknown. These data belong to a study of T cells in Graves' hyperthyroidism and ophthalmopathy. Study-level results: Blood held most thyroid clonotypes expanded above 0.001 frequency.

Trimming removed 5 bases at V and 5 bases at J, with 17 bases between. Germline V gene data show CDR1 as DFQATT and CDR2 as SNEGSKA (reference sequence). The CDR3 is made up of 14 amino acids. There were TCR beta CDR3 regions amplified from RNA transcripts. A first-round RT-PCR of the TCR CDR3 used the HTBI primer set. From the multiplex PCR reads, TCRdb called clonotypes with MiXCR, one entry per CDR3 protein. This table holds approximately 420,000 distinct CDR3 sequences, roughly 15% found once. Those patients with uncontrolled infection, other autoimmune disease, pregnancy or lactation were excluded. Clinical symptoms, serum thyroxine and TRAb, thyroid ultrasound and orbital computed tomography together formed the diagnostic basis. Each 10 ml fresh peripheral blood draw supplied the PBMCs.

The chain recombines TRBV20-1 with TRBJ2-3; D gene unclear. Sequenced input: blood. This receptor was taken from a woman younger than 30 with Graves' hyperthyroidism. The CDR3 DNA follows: TGCAGTGCTGCCCGACAATCTGAAAAAGATACGCAGTATTTT. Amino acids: CSAARQSEKDTQYF.